These T cell receptor beta chains were read from a single sample in a study of HIV-infected children after antiretroviral therapy interruption. TCRdb analysed the 3' RACE reads with MiXCR anew, one entry per CDR3 protein. The repertoire holds roughly 7,000 distinct CDR3 sequences, with approximately 15% as singletons. The sequences come from CD45RO+ CD8+ T cells from PBMCs, pooled from several time points, collected from a donor given antiretroviral therapy, either interrupted or continuous. The receptor source for this set is a pool of human donors with HIV. The CDR3 runs from the conserved cysteine through the conserved F or W. D genes are given only for firm matches. Where a row states a size, it is once, few, many or the class of an expanded clone; other rows omit it.

clone_size,j_call,d_call,cdr3_length,v_call,cdr3_aa,cdr3_nt
many,TRBJ1-1,-,15,TRBV7-9,CASSQIPEVNTEAFF,TGTGCCAGCAGCCAAATACCAGAGGTGAACACTGAAGCTTTCTTT
many,TRBJ2-1,-,15,TRBV5-1,CASSPGVPRIDEQFF,TGCGCCAGCAGCCCGGGAGTCCCTCGCATCGATGAGCAGTTCTTC
few,TRBJ2-1,TRBD2,15,TRBV12-3/TRBV12-4,CASSLGLAGGNEQFF,TGTGCCAGCAGTTTAGGGCTAGCGGGTGGGAATGAGCAGTTCTTC
-,TRBJ2-5,-,15,TRBV5-1,CASSSRNSRSETQYF,TGCGCCAGCAGCTCCCGGAACAGCCGTTCGGAGACCCAGTACTTC
many,TRBJ2-6,TRBD1,18,TRBV12-5,CASGLAGTGGSGANVLTF,TGTGCTAGTGGTTTGGCGGGGACAGGGGGCTCTGGGGCCAACGTCCTGACTTTC
-,TRBJ1-6,TRBD1,16,TRBV10-2,CASLRIPGQGGSPLHF,TGCGCCAGCTTAAGGATACCGGGACAGGGTGGCTCACCCCTCCACTTT
many,TRBJ2-2,-,14,TRBV19,CASSIARNTGELFF,TGTGCCAGTAGTATCGCCAGGAACACCGGGGAGCTGTTTTTT
many,TRBJ2-7,-,14,TRBV15,CATSARYRDPEQYF,TGTGCCACCAGCGCCCGTTACAGGGACCCCGAGCAGTACTTC
many,TRBJ2-2,-,17,TRBV12-3/TRBV12-4,CASRHTQGNLNTGELFF,TGTGCCAGCAGACACACACAGGGTAACCTAAACACCGGGGAGCTGTTTTTT
many,TRBJ2-7,-,16,TRBV5-1,CASSLDGQGSNYEQYF,TGCGCCAGCAGCTTGGATGGTCAGGGAAGCAACTACGAGCAGTACTTC
-,TRBJ2-3,TRBD2,12,TRBV20-1,CSANAGAGTQYF,TGCAGTGCTAATGCGGGAGCTGGTACGCAGTATTTT
many,TRBJ2-7,TRBD1,15,TRBV12-3/TRBV12-4,CASSSAKQGAREQYF,TGTGCCAGCAGCTCTGCCAAACAGGGGGCGCGTGAGCAGTACTTC
few,TRBJ2-3,TRBD2,18,TRBV7-9,CASSPIGLAGGITDTQYF,TGTGCCAGCAGCCCTATTGGACTAGCGGGGGGCATCACAGATACGCAGTATTTT
many,TRBJ1-3,-,16,TRBV23-1,CASSQPRQARGNTIYF,TGCGCCAGCAGTCAACCCAGGCAGGCTAGGGGAAACACCATATATTTT
once,TRBJ1-1,-,10,TRBV29-1,CSYSHGLVFF,TGCAGCTATAGTCATGGGTTGGTTTTCTTT
large,TRBJ1-2,TRBD1,15,TRBV6-5,CASSYYQQGVHGYTF,TGTGCCAGCAGTTATTACCAACAGGGGGTCCATGGCTACACCTTC
many,TRBJ2-7,TRBD1,15,TRBV28,CASSPRTGKVYEQYF,TGTGCCAGCAGTCCCAGGACAGGGAAGGTGTACGAGCAGTACTTC
many,TRBJ2-3,-,12,TRBV5-1,CASSLNSDTQYF,TGCGCCAGCAGCTTGAATTCAGATACGCAGTATTTT
many,TRBJ2-1,-,13,TRBV28,CASSSGGYNEQFF,TGTGCCAGCAGTAGTGGGGGCTACAATGAGCAGTTCTTC
medium-sized,TRBJ2-3,-,14,TRBV5-1,CASSFSGDGDTQYF,TGCGCCAGCAGCTTTAGTGGGGACGGAGATACGCAGTATTTT
medium-sized,TRBJ2-1,TRBD2,14,TRBV10-2,CASSYGLAGGEQFF,TGCGCCAGCAGTTATGGACTAGCGGGGGGAGAGCAGTTCTTC
medium-sized,TRBJ1-5,-,14,TRBV19,CASTETQLGQPQHF,TGTGCCAGTACCGAGACACAGTTGGGTCAGCCCCAGCATTTT
medium-sized,TRBJ2-2,TRBD1,15,TRBV12-3/TRBV12-4,CASSFAGGFPGELFF,TGTGCCAGCAGTTTTGCAGGGGGCTTTCCCGGGGAGCTGTTTTTT
many,TRBJ1-6,TRBD1,19,TRBV15,CATSREVGSFGTGRPSLHF,TGTGCCACCAGCAGAGAGGTCGGAAGCTTTGGGACAGGAAGACCTTCCCTCCACTTT
many,TRBJ2-7,-,18,TRBV2,CASSESRRFQGLMYEQYF,TGTGCCAGCAGTGAATCCCGTCGTTTCCAGGGACTCATGTACGAGCAGTACTTC
few,TRBJ2-6,-,14,TRBV15,CATSRTAGANVLTF,TGTGCCACCAGCAGGACAGCTGGGGCCAACGTCCTGACTTTC
medium-sized,TRBJ1-4,TRBD1,16,TRBV7-8,CASSLGTGWGVKTMFF,TGTGCCAGCAGCTTAGGGACAGGGTGGGGGGTGAAAACGATGTTTTTT
medium-sized,TRBJ2-3,TRBD2,16,TRBV19,CASSAGLAGAADTQYF,TGTGCCAGTAGTGCGGGACTAGCGGGGGCGGCAGATACGCAGTATTTT
many,TRBJ1-1,TRBD1,14,TRBV27,CASSLDRANTEAFF,TGTGCCAGCAGTTTAGACAGGGCTAACACTGAAGCTTTCTTT
many,TRBJ2-3,TRBD2,16,TRBV10-3,CAISESLAAGAGTQYF,TGTGCCATCAGTGAGTCACTAGCGGCGGGAGCAGGGACGCAGTATTTT
many,TRBJ2-4,TRBD2,16,TRBV7-8,CASSFGGRLAKNIQYF,TGTGCCAGCAGCTTCGGGGGGAGACTAGCCAAAAACATTCAGTACTTC
many,TRBJ2-7,-,15,TRBV19,CASSIPNAGTYEQYF,TGTGCCAGTAGTATCCCAAACGCAGGCACCTACGAGCAGTACTTC
many,TRBJ1-5,-,13,TRBV29-1,CSVGTGLNQPQHF,TGCAGCGTGGGAACAGGGCTTAATCAGCCCCAGCATTTT